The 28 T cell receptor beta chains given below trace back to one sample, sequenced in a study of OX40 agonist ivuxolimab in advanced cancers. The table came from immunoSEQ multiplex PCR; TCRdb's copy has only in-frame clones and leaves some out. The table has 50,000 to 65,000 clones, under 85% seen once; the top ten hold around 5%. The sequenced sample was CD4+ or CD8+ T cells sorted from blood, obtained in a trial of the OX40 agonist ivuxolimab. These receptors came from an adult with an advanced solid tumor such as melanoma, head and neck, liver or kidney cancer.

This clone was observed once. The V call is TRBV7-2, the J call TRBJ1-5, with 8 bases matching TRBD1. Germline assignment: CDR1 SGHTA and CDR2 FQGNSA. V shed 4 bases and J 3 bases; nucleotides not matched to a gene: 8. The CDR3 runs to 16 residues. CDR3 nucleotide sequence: TGTGCCAGCAGCTCGGAGACAGGGGAGAACAATCAGCCCCAGCATTTT. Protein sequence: CASSSETGENNQPQHF.

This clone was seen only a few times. In nucleotides, the CDR3 is TGTGCCAGCAGTTGGCGGGGGACAATTTCCGAGCAGTACTTC. Amino acids: CASSWRGTISEQYF. This rearrangement joins TRBV6-1 to TRBJ2-7, with a weak D call TRBD2 (7 bases). The CDR3 contains 14 residues. V lost 5 bases, J lost 6 bases, and 17 bases lay in between. Germline V CDR1 and CDR2: MNHNS, SASEGT.

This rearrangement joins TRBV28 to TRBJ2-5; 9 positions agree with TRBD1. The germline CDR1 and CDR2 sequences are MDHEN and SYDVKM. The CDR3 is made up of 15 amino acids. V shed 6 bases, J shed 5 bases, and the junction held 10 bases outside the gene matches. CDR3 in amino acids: CASSSDRGWGETQYF. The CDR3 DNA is TGTGCCAGCAGCAGTGACAGGGGGTGGGGTGAGACCCAGTACTTC.

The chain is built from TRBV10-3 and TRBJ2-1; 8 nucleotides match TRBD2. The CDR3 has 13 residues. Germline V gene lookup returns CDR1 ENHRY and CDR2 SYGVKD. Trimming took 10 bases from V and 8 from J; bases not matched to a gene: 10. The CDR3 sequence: CATHLSGGDEQFF. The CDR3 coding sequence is TGTGCCACCCATTTGAGCGGGGGCGATGAGCAGTTCTTC.

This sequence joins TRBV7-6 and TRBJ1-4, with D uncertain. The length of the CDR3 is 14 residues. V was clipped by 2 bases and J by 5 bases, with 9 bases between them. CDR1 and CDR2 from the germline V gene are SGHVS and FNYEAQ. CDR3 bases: TGTGCCAGCAGCTTACGTGGCGCGAATGAAAAACTGTTTTTT. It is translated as CASSLRGANEKLFF.

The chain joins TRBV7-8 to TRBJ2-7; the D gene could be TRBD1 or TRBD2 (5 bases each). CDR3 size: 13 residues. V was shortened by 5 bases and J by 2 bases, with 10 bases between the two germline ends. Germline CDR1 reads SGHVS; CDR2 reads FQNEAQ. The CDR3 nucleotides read TGTGCCAGCAGCGAGGGACCGACCTACGAGCAGTACTTC. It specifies CASSEGPTYEQYF.

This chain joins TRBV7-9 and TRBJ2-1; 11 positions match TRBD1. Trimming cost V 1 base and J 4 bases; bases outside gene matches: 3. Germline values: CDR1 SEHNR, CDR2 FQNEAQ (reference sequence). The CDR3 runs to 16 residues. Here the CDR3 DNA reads TGTGCCAGCAGCTTAGGGGGACAGGGGGAATACAATGAGCAGTTCTTC. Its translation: CASSLGGQGEYNEQFF.

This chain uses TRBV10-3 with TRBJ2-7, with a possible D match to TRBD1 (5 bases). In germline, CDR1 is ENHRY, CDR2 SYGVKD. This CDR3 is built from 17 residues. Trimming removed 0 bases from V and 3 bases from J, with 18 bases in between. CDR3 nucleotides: TGTGCCATCAGTGAGTCAGCTGCAGGGTCAATTAACTACGAGCAGTACTTC. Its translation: CAISESAAGSINYEQYF.

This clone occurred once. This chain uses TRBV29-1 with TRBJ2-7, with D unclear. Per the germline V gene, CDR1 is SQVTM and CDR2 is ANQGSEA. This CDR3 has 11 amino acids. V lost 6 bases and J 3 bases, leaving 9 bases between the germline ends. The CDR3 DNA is TGCAGCGTGGTCAAGAGCTACGAGCAGTACTTC. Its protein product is CSVVKSYEQYF.

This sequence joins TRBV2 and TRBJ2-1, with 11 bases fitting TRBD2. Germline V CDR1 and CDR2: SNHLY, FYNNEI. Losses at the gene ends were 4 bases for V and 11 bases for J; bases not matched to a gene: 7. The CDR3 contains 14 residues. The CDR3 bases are TGTGCCAGCAGTGGAAGGACTAGCGGGCGTCAGCAGTTCTTC. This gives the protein CASSGRTSGRQQFF.

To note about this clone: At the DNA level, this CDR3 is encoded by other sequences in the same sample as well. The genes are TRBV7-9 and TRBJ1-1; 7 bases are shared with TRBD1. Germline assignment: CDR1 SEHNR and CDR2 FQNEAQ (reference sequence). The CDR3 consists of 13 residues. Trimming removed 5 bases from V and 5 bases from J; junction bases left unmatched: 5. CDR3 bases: TGTGCCAGCAGCCTTTCAGGGGGGACTGAAGCTTTCTTT. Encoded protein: CASSLSGGTEAFF.

CDR3 coding DNA: TGTGCCAGCAGCCTACCGCTTTCCGGCATTCAGTACTTC. The encoded protein is CASSLPLSGIQYF. J is TRBJ2-4 and V is TRBV28; D uncertain. V dropped 6 bases and J dropped 9 bases, with 15 bases sitting between them. Germline V gives CDR1 MDHEN, CDR2 SYDVKM. The CDR3 has 13 residues.

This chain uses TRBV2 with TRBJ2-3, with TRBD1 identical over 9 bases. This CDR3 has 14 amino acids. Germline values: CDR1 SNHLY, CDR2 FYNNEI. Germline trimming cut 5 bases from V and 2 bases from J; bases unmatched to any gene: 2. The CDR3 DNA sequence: TGTGCCAGCAGTCGGGACAGGGACACAGATACGCAGTATTTT. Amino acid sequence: CASSRDRDTDTQYF.

The CDR3 region has the DNA TGTGCCAGCAGCAGGAGACAGGCGAGCACAGATACGCAGTATTTT. Amino acid sequence: CASSRRQASTDTQYF. The chain uses TRBV6-6 and TRBJ2-3, with D perhaps TRBD1 (6 bases). This CDR3 comprises 15 residues. V was cut by 6 bases and J by 0 bases, with 13 bases left in between. Germline CDR1 reads MNHNY; CDR2 reads SVGAGI (reference sequence).

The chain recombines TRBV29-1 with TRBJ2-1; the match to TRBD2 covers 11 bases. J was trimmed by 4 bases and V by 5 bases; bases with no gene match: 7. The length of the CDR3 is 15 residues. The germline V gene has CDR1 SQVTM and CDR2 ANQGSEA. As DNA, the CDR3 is TGCAGCGTTATATTTCTAGCGGGGGGTTACAATGAGCAGTTCTTC. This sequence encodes CSVIFLAGGYNEQFF.

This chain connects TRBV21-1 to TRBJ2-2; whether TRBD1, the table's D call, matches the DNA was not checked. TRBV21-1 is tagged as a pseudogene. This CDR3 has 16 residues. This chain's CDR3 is CASSKKWTGGTGELFF. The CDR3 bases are TGTGCCAGCAGCAAAAAGTGGACAGGGGGCACCGGGGAGCTGTTTTTT.

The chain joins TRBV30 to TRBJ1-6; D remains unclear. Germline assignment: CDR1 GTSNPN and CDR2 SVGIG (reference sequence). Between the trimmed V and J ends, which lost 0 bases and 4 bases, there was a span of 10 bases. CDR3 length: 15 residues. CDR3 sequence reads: CAWSVRRDYNSPLHF. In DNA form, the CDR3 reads TGTGCCTGGAGTGTACGAAGGGATTATAATTCACCCCTCCACTTT. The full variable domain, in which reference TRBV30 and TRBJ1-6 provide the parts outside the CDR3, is SQTIHQWPATLVQPVGSPLSLECTVEGTSNPNLYWYRQAAGRGLQLLFYSVGIGQISSEVPQNLSASRPQDRQFILSSKKLLLSDSGFYLCAWSVRRDYNSPLHFGNGTRLTVT.

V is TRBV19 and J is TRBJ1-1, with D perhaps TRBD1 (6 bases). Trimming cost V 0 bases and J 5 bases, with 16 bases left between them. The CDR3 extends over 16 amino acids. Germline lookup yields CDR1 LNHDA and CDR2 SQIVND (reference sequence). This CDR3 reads CASSIDRQGLGTEAFF. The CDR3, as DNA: TGTGCCAGTAGTATAGATCGGCAGGGGCTGGGGACTGAAGCTTTCTTT.

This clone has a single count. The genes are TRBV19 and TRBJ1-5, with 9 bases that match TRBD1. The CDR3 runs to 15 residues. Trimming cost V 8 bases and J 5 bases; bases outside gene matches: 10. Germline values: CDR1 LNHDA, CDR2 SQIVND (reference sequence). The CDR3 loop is CASGLTGGSDQPQHF. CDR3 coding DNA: TGTGCCAGTGGGCTTACAGGGGGCTCGGATCAGCCCCAGCATTTT.

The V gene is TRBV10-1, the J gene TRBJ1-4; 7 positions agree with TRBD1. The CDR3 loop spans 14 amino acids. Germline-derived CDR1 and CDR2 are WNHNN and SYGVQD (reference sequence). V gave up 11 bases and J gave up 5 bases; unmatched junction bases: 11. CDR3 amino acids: CAGNLGQRNEKLFF. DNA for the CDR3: TGCGCCGGGAATTTGGGACAGAGAAATGAAAAACTGTTTTTT.

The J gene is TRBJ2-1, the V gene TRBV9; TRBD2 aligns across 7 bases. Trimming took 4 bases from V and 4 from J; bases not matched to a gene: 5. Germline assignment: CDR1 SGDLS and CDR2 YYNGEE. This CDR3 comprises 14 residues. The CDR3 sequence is CASSSRDYYNEQFF. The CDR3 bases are TGTGCCAGCAGCTCGAGGGACTATTACAATGAGCAGTTCTTC.

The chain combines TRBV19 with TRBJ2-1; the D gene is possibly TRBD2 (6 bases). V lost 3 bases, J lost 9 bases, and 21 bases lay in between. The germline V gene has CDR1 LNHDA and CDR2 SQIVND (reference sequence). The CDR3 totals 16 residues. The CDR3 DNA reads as TGTGCCAGTAGTATCGGTTCGACGCGGGACTGGGGTGAGCAGTTCTTC. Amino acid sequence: CASSIGSTRDWGEQFF.

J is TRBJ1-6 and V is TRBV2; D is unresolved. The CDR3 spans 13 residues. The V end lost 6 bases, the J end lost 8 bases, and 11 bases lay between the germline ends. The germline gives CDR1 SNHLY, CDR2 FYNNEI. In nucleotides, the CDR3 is TGTGCCAGCAGGGGAATGGGTGATTCACCCCTCCACTTT. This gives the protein CASRGMGDSPLHF.

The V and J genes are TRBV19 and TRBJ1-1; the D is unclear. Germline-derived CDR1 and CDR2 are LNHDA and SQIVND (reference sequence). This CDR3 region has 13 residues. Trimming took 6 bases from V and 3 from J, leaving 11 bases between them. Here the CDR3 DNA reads TGTGCCAGTAGCCCCGGGCGGTACACTGAAGCTTTCTTT. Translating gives CASSPGRYTEAFF.

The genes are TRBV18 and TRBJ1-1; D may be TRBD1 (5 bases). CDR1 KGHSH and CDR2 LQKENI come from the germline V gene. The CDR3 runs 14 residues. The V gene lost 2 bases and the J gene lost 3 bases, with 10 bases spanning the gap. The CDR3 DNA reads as TGTGCCAGCTCACCAAAGAGGGGAGACACTGAAGCTTTCTTT. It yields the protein CASSPKRGDTEAFF.

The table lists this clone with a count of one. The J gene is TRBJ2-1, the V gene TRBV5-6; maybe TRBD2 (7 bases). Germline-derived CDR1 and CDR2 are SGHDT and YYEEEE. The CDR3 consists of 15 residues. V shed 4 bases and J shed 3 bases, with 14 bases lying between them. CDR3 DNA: TGTGCCAGCAGCCGCGGGGGCGCCAACTACAATGAGCAGTTCTTC. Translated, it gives CASSRGGANYNEQFF.

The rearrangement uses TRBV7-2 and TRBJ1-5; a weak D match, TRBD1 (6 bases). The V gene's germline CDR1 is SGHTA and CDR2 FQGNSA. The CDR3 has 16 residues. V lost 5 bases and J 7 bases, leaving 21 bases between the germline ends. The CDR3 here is CASSLQGPYLGQPQHF. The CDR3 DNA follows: TGTGCCAGCAGCCTACAGGGACCGTACCTGGGGCAGCCCCAGCATTTT. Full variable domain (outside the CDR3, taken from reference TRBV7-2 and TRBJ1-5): GAGVSQSPSNKVTEKGKDVELRCDPISGHTALYWYRQSLGQGLEFLIYFQGNSAPDKSGLPSDRFSAERTGGSVSTLTIQRTQQEDSAVYLCASSLQGPYLGQPQHFGDGTRLSIL.

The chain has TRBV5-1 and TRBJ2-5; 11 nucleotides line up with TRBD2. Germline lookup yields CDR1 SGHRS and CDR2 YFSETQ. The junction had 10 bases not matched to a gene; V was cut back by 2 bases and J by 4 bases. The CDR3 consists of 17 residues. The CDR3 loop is CASSFWLAGGARETQYF. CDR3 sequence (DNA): TGCGCCAGCAGCTTTTGGCTAGCGGGAGGCGCCCGAGAGACCCAGTACTTC.